This is a list of T cell receptor beta chains from one sample in a study of blood T cells in healthy people across ages. MiXCR was run by TCRdb on the 5' RACE reads, yielding one entry per CDR3 protein. This table has about 1.8 million distinct CDR3 sequences, 40% to 55% appearing once. The sample comprised blood. The source is a woman between 35 and 50 years old in good health. Both conserved end residues are part of each CDR3. The order of the fields is J gene, D gene, clone size, V gene, CDR3 protein, CDR3 DNA. A D gene is named only where the DNA matches it firmly. Size is omitted from some rows. Given values are once, few, many or a class for expanded clones.

j_gene: TRBJ2-5
d_gene: .
abundance: few
v_gene: TRBV28
CDR3aa: CASSWHTGQETQYF
CDR3nt: TGTGCCAGCAGTTGGCACACAGGTCAAGAGACCCAGTACTTC

j_gene: TRBJ2-3
d_gene: .
abundance: .
v_gene: TRBV4-1
CDR3aa: CASSQETLLANTQYF
CDR3nt: TGCGCCAGCAGCCAAGAGACCTTGTTGGCAAATACGCAGTATTTT

j_gene: TRBJ1-6
d_gene: .
abundance: .
v_gene: TRBV20-1
CDR3aa: CSARDGGAINSPLHF
CDR3nt: TGCAGTGCTAGAGATGGGGGCGCCATAAATTCACCCCTCCACTTT

j_gene: TRBJ2-1
d_gene: .
abundance: few
v_gene: TRBV27
CDR3aa: CASRHYNEQFF
CDR3nt: TGTGCCAGCAGGCACTACAATGAGCAGTTCTTC

j_gene: TRBJ1-2
d_gene: .
abundance: .
v_gene: TRBV11-2
CDR3aa: CASSAQGGGCTF
CDR3nt: TGTGCCAGCAGCGCTCAGGGTGGTGGCTGCACCTTC

j_gene: TRBJ2-1
d_gene: .
abundance: .
v_gene: TRBV20-1
CDR3aa: CSASSPTNEQFF
CDR3nt: TGCAGTGCTAGTTCCCCAACGAATGAGCAGTTCTTC

j_gene: TRBJ1-1
d_gene: .
abundance: .
v_gene: TRBV4-3
CDR3aa: CASSQLSGEVTEAFF
CDR3nt: TGCGCCAGCAGCCAACTTTCGGGCGAGGTCACTGAAGCTTTCTTT

j_gene: TRBJ2-4
d_gene: .
abundance: .
v_gene: TRBV6-6
CDR3aa: CASRQGTRAKNIQYF
CDR3nt: TGTGCCAGCAGGCAGGGAACCCGAGCCAAAAACATTCAGTACTTC

j_gene: TRBJ2-5
d_gene: TRBD2
abundance: .
v_gene: TRBV25-1
CDR3aa: CASSESRGGAETQYF
CDR3nt: TGTGCCAGCAGTGAATCCCGCGGGGGGGCAGAGACCCAGTACTTC

j_gene: TRBJ2-7
d_gene: .
abundance: .
v_gene: TRBV21-1
CDR3aa: CASSSQSGTGGSYEQYF
CDR3nt: TGTGCCAGCAGCAGCCAGTCCGGGACTGGAGGGTCCTACGAGCAGTACTTC

j_gene: TRBJ1-1
d_gene: TRBD1
abundance: .
v_gene: TRBV28
CDR3aa: CASSNPGTGVGEAFF
CDR3nt: TGTGCCAGCAGCAATCCCGGGACAGGGGTCGGGGAAGCTTTCTTT

j_gene: TRBJ1-6
d_gene: .
abundance: .
v_gene: TRBV5-1
CDR3aa: CASSLGDIESPLHF
CDR3nt: TGCGCCAGCAGCTTGGGGGACATCGAATCACCCCTCCACTTT

j_gene: TRBJ1-1
d_gene: .
abundance: .
v_gene: TRBV6-1
CDR3aa: CASSVTGQKNTEAFF
CDR3nt: TGTGCCAGCAGTGTCACTGGCCAGAAGAACACTGAAGCTTTCTTT

j_gene: TRBJ1-2
d_gene: .
abundance: .
v_gene: TRBV9
CDR3aa: CASSVGGLPRGYTF
CDR3nt: TGTGCCAGCAGCGTAGGCGGACTACCCCGTGGCTACACCTTC

j_gene: TRBJ1-1
d_gene: .
abundance: .
v_gene: TRBV4-3
CDR3aa: CASSQVGGGPNTEAFF
CDR3nt: TGCGCCAGCAGCCAAGTGGGAGGGGGGCCGAACACTGAAGCTTTCTTT

j_gene: TRBJ2-5
d_gene: .
abundance: .
v_gene: TRBV6-6
CDR3aa: CATRDRSGETQYF
CDR3nt: TGTGCCACCAGGGACCGGAGCGGGGAGACCCAGTACTTC

j_gene: TRBJ2-2
d_gene: TRBD2
abundance: .
v_gene: TRBV6-6
CDR3aa: CASQRGLTNTGELFF
CDR3nt: TGTGCCAGCCAACGGGGACTAACCAACACCGGGGAGCTGTTTTTT

j_gene: TRBJ2-3
d_gene: .
abundance: .
v_gene: TRBV28
CDR3aa: CASSLTLGGDTQYF
CDR3nt: TGTGCCAGCAGCTTGACCTTAGGGGGGGATACGCAGTATTTT

j_gene: TRBJ1-1
d_gene: .
abundance: .
v_gene: TRBV20-1
CDR3aa: CSANSMNTEAFF
CDR3nt: TGCAGTGCTAACTCTATGAACACTGAAGCTTTCTTT

j_gene: TRBJ2-1
d_gene: TRBD2
abundance: few
v_gene: TRBV29-1
CDR3aa: CSAPTGTSGENEQFF
CDR3nt: TGCAGCGCTCCCACCGGGACTAGCGGGGAAAATGAGCAGTTCTTC

j_gene: TRBJ1-4
d_gene: .
abundance: .
v_gene: TRBV6-6
CDR3aa: CASSYPRTATNEKLFF
CDR3nt: TGTGCCAGCAGTTACCCCCGGACAGCAACTAATGAAAAACTGTTTTTT

j_gene: TRBJ2-3
d_gene: .
abundance: few
v_gene: TRBV24-1
CDR3aa: CATSDLPPTSTDTQYF
CDR3nt: TGTGCCACCAGTGATTTGCCGCCTACTAGCACAGATACGCAGTATTTT

j_gene: TRBJ2-7
d_gene: TRBD1
abundance: .
v_gene: TRBV5-1
CDR3aa: CASSQPADRAVAYEQYF
CDR3nt: TGCGCCAGCAGCCAACCCGCGGACAGGGCAGTAGCTTACGAGCAGTACTTC

j_gene: TRBJ2-5
d_gene: TRBD2
abundance: few
v_gene: TRBV20-1
CDR3aa: CSATPTSGGATQYF
CDR3nt: TGCAGTGCTACCCCAACTAGCGGGGGGGCAACCCAGTACTTC

j_gene: TRBJ2-1
d_gene: .
abundance: few
v_gene: TRBV27
CDR3aa: CASGVDGLDYNEQFF
CDR3nt: TGTGCCAGCGGGGTGGACGGACTTGACTACAATGAGCAGTTCTTC

j_gene: TRBJ2-5
d_gene: .
abundance: .
v_gene: TRBV29-1
CDR3aa: CSVTEGLPLDSRETQYF
CDR3nt: TGCAGCGTGACTGAGGGACTGCCTTTAGATTCTAGGGAGACCCAGTACTTC

j_gene: TRBJ2-1
d_gene: .
abundance: few
v_gene: TRBV11-2
CDR3aa: CASSLPGLAMVQFF
CDR3nt: TGTGCCAGCAGCTTACCAGGGCTAGCGATGGTGCAGTTCTTC

j_gene: TRBJ2-5
d_gene: TRBD1
abundance: .
v_gene: TRBV20-1
CDR3aa: CSAPNPSTGEETQYF
CDR3nt: TGCAGTGCTCCTAACCCCTCCACAGGGGAAGAGACCCAGTACTTC

j_gene: TRBJ2-7
d_gene: .
abundance: .
v_gene: TRBV7-2
CDR3aa: CASSLAGAQVYEQYF
CDR3nt: TGTGCCAGCAGCTTAGCAGGGGCCCAGGTCTACGAGCAGTACTTC

j_gene: TRBJ1-1
d_gene: .
abundance: few
v_gene: TRBV7-2
CDR3aa: CASSSFAGNTEAFF
CDR3nt: TGTGCCAGCAGCTCTTTTGCAGGGAACACTGAAGCTTTCTTT

j_gene: TRBJ2-5
d_gene: TRBD2
abundance: .
v_gene: TRBV3-1
CDR3aa: CASSQGGLAGGWYQETQYF
CDR3nt: TGTGCCAGCAGCCAGGGGGGACTAGCGGGGGGTTGGTACCAAGAGACCCAGTACTTC

j_gene: TRBJ2-5
d_gene: .
abundance: .
v_gene: TRBV29-1
CDR3aa: CSVVGGGRGEETQYF
CDR3nt: TGCAGCGTTGTGGGGGGGGGCAGGGGAGAAGAGACCCAGTACTTC

j_gene: TRBJ2-4
d_gene: .
abundance: .
v_gene: TRBV20-1
CDR3aa: CSARDVGNAKNIQYF
CDR3nt: TGCAGTGCTAGAGATGTGGGGAATGCCAAAAACATTCAGTACTTC

j_gene: TRBJ2-1
d_gene: TRBD1
abundance: .
v_gene: TRBV7-9
CDR3aa: CASSPTGYPYNEQFF
CDR3nt: TGTGCCAGCAGCCCGACAGGGTACCCCTACAATGAGCAGTTCTTC

j_gene: TRBJ2-3
d_gene: .
abundance: few
v_gene: TRBV20-1
CDR3aa: CSAANSGRSTDTQYF
CDR3nt: TGCAGTGCAGCCAACTCCGGACGGAGCACAGATACGCAGTATTTT

j_gene: TRBJ2-3
d_gene: TRBD1
abundance: few
v_gene: TRBV20-1
CDR3aa: CSATGTGGNSDTQYF
CDR3nt: TGCAGTGCTACCGGGACAGGGGGAAACTCAGATACGCAGTATTTT

j_gene: TRBJ2-5
d_gene: .
abundance: .
v_gene: TRBV28
CDR3aa: CASSPTPWETQYF
CDR3nt: TGTGCCAGCAGTCCAACCCCGTGGGAGACCCAGTACTTC

j_gene: TRBJ2-3
d_gene: .
abundance: .
v_gene: TRBV29-1
CDR3aa: CSVEPSRVNTDTQYF
CDR3nt: TGCAGCGTTGAACCGTCGCGGGTTAACACAGATACGCAGTATTTT

j_gene: TRBJ1-2
d_gene: .
abundance: .
v_gene: TRBV20-1
CDR3aa: CSVTEANYGYTF
CDR3nt: TGCAGCGTGACCGAAGCTAACTATGGCTACACCTTC

j_gene: TRBJ2-1
d_gene: .
abundance: few
v_gene: TRBV15
CDR3aa: CATSRLNNEQFF
CDR3nt: TGTGCCACCAGCAGACTAAACAATGAGCAGTTCTTC

j_gene: TRBJ2-1
d_gene: .
abundance: .
v_gene: TRBV11-2
CDR3aa: CASSREADNEQFF
CDR3nt: TGTGCCAGCAGCCGGGAAGCGGACAATGAGCAGTTCTTT

j_gene: TRBJ2-7
d_gene: .
abundance: .
v_gene: TRBV6-5
CDR3aa: CASRSADGFYEQYF
CDR3nt: TGTGCCAGCAGGAGTGCGGACGGGTTCTACGAGCAGTACTTC

j_gene: TRBJ1-2
d_gene: TRBD1
abundance: .
v_gene: TRBV10-3
CDR3aa: CAISGTGSYTF
CDR3nt: TGTGCCATCAGTGGGACAGGTAGCTACACCTTC

j_gene: TRBJ2-5
d_gene: .
abundance: .
v_gene: TRBV6-2/TRBV6-3
CDR3aa: CASSYSPRGTAKTQYF
CDR3nt: TGTGCCAGCAGTTACTCTCCCCGCGGGACAGCGAAGACCCAGTACTTC

j_gene: TRBJ2-1
d_gene: TRBD1
abundance: few
v_gene: TRBV7-9
CDR3aa: CASSRSGQGINEQFF
CDR3nt: TGTGCCAGCAGCCGGAGCGGACAGGGCATCAATGAGCAGTTCTTC